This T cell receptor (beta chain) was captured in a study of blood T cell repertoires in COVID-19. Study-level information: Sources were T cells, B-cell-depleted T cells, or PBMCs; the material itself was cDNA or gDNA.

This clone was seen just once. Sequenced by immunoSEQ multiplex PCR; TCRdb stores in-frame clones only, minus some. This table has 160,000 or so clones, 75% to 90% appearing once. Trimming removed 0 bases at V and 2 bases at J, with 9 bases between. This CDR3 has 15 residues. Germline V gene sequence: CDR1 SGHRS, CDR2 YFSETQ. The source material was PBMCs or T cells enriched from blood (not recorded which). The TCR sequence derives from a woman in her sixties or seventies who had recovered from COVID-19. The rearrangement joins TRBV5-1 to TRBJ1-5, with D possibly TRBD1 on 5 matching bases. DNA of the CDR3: TGCGCCAGCAGCTTGGGTGGACAACGCAATCAGCCCCAGCATTTT. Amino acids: CASSLGGQRNQPQHF.